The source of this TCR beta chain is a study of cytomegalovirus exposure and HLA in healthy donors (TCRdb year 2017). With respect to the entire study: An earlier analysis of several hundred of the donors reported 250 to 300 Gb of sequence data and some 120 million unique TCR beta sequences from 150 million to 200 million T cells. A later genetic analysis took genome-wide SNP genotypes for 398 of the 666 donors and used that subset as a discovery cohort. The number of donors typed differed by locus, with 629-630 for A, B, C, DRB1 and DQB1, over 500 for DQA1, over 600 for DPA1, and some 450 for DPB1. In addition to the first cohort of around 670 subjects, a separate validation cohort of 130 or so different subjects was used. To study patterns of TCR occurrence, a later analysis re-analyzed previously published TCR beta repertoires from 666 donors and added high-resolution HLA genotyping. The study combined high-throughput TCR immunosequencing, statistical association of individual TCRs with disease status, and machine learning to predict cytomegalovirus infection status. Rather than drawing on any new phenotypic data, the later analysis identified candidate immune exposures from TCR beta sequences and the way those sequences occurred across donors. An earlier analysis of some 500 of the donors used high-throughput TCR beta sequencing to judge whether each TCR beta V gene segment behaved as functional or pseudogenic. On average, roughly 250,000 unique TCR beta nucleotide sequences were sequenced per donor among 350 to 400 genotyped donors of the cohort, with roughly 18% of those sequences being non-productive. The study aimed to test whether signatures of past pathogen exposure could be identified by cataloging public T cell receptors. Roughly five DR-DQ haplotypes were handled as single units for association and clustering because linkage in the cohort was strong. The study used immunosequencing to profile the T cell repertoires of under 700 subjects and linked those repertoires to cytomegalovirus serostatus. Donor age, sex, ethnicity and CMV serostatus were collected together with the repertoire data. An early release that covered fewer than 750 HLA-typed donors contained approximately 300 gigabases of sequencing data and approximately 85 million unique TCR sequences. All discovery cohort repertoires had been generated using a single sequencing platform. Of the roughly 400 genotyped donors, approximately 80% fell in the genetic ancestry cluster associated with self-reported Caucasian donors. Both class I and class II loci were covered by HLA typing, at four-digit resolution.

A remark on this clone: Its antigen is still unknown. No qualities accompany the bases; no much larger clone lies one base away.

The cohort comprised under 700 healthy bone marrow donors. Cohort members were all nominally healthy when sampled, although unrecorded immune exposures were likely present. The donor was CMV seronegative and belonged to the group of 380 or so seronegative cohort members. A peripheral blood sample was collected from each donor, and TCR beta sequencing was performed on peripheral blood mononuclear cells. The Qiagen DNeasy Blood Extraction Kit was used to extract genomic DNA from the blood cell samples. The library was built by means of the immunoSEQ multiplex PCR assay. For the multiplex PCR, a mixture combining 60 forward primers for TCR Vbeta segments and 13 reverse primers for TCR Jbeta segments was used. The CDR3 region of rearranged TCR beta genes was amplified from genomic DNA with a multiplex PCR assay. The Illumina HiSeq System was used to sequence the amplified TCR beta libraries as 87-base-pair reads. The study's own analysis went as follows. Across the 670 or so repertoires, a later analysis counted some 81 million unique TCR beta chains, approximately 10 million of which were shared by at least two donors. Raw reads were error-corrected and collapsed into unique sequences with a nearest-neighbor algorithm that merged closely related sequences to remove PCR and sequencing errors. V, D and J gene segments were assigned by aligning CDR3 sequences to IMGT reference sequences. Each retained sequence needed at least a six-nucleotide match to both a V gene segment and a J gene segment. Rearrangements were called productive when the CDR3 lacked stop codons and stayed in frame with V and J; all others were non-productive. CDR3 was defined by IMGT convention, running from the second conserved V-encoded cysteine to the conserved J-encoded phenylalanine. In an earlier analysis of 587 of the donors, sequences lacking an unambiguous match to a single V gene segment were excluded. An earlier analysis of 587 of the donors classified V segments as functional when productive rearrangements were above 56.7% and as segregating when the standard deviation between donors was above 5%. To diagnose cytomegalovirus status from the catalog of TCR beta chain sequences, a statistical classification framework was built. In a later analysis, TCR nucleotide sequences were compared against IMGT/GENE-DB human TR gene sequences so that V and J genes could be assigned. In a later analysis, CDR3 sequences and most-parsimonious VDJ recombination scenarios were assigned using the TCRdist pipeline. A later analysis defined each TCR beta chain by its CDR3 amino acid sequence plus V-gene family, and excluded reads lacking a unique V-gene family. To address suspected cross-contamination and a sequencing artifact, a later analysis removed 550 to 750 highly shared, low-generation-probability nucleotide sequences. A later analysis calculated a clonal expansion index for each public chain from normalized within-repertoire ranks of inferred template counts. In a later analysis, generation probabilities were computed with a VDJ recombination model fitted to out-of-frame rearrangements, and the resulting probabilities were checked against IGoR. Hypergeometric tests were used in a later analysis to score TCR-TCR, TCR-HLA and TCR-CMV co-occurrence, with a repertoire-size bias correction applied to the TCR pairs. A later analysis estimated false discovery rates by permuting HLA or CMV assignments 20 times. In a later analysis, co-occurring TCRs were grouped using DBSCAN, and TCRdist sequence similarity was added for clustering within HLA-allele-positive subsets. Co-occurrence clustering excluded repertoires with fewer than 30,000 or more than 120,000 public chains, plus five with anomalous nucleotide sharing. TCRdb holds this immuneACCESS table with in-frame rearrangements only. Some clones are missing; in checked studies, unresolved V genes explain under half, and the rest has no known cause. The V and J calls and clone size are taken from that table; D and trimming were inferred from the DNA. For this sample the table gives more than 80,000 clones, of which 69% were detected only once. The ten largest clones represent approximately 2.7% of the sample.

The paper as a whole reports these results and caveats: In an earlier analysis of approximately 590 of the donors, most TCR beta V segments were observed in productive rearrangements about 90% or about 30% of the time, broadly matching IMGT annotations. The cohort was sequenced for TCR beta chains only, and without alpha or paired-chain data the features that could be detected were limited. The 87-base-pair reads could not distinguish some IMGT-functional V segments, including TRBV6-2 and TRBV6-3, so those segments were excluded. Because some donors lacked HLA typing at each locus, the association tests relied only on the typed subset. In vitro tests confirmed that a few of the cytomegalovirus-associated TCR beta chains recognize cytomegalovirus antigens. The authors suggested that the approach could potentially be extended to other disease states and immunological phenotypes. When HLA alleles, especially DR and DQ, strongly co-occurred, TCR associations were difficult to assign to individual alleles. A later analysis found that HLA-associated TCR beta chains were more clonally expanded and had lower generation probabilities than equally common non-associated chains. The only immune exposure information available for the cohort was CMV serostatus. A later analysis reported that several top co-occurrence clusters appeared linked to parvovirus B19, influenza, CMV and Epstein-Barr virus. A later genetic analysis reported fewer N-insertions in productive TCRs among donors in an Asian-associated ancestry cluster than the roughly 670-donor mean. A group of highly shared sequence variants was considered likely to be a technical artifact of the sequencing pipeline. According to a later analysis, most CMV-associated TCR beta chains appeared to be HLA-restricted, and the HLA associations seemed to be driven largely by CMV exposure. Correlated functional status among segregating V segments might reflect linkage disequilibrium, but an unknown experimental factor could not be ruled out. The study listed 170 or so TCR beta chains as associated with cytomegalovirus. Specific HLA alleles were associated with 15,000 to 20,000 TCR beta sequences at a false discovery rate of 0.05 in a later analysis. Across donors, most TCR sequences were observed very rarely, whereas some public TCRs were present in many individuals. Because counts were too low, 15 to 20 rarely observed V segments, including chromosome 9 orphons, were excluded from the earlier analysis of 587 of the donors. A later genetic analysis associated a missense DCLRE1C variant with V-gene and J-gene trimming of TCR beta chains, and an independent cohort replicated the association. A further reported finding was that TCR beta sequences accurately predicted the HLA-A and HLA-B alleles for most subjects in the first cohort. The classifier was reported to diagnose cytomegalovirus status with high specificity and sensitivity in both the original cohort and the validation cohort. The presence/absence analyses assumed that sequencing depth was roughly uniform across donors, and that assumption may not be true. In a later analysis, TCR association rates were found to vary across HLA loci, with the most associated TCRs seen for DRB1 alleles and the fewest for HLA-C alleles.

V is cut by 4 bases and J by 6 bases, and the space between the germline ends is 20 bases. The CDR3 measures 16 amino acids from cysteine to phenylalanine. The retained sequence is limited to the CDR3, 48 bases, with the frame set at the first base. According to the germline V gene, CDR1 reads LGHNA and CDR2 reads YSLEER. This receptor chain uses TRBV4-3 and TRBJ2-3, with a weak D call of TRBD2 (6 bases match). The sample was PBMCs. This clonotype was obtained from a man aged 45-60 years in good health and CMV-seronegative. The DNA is TGCGCCAGCAGCCGGGTACTAGCACTTGTGGGGGATACGCAGTATTTT. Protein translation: CASSRVLALVGDTQYF.